One and the same sample provided the 17 T cell receptor beta chains below, sequenced in a study of T-cell memory formation after mild COVID-19. TCRdb ran MiXCR on the 5' RACE reads and lists one entry per CDR3 protein. This sample carries about 14,000 distinct CDR3 sequences, more than 10% of them seen once, and the ten largest clones take 49%. The specimen was PBMCs or a T cell subset sorted from them (not recorded which). The receptors here all came from an adult woman who had mild COVID-19 (a few samples of this study predate the infection). Cell type and time point are not known.

This clonotype was counted ten times or more. The chain couples TRBV13 to TRBJ2-7, with D perhaps matching TRBD2 (6 bases). Germline CDR1 and CDR2: PRHDT and FYEKMQ (reference sequence). This CDR3 spans 17 amino acids. Trimming took off 0 bases at V and 0 bases at J, with 15 bases between the two ends. CDR3 sequence reads: CASSLGMEGTISYEQYF. DNA of the CDR3: TGTGCCAGCAGCTTAGGCATGGAGGGGACGATCTCCTACGAGCAGTACTTC.

The chain uses TRBV28 and TRBJ2-3; 7 bases are a match to TRBD1. Germline CDR1 reads MDHEN; CDR2 reads SYDVKM. This CDR3 has 13 amino acids. V trimming: 11 bases; J trimming: 0 bases; junction bases outside the gene matches: 5. The CDR3 reads CAGMDRSTDTQYF. CDR3 bases: TGTGCCGGAATGGACAGGAGCACAGATACGCAGTATTTT.

Ten or more counts support this clonotype. The chain uses TRBV6-5 and TRBJ2-1; TRBD2 is a possible D gene (6 bases). This CDR3 is built from 13 residues. Trimming removed 2 bases at V and 4 bases at J, with 6 bases between. Germline V gene sequence: CDR1 MNHEY, CDR2 SVGAGI. The CDR3 region is CASSYGGYNEQFF. In DNA, the CDR3 is TGTGCCAGCAGTTACGGAGGGTACAATGAGCAGTTCTTC.

This clonotype was observed at least ten times. The rearrangement links TRBV20-1 to TRBJ2-1; possible D gene TRBD2, 5 bases. V was trimmed by 1 base and J by 4 bases, leaving 20 bases between them. Germline lookup yields CDR1 DFQATT and CDR2 SNEGSKA (reference sequence). This CDR3 contains 17 residues. CDR3 bases: TGCAGTGCTAGAGCTTACCTGACTATACAGTCGTACAATGAGCAGTTCTTC. Translated, it gives CSARAYLTIQSYNEQFF.

This clonotype was detected many times. The chain recombines TRBV4-1 with TRBJ2-7; 8 bases match TRBD2. After removal of 3 bases from V and 3 bases from J, the junction contained 4 bases not matched to a gene. The CDR3 covers 14 residues. Germline V gene sequence: CDR1 MGHRA, CDR2 YSYEKL. As DNA, the CDR3 is TGCGCCAGCAGCCATACTAGCGGAGACTACGAGCAGTACTTC. This gives the protein CASSHTSGDYEQYF.

This clonotype was detected many times. The chain uses TRBV6-1 and TRBJ2-5; 15 positions agree with TRBD2. V shed 6 bases and J 4 bases; nucleotides not matched to a gene: 3. Germline V gives CDR1 MNHNS, CDR2 SASEGT. This CDR3 comprises 15 residues. The CDR3 region has the DNA TGTGCCAGCAGGGGACTAGCGGGGGGATCAGAGACCCAGTACTTC. It encodes CASRGLAGGSETQYF.

This clonotype was counted many times. The chain uses TRBV7-9 and TRBJ1-2; no firm D call. The CDR3 length is 15 residues. V was trimmed by 1 base and J by 2 bases, leaving 11 bases between them. Germline CDR1 and CDR2: SEHNR and FQNEAQ (reference sequence). CDR3 nucleotides: TGTGCCAGCAGCTTAGAGCGTTCACAGAACTATGGCTACACCTTC. It codes for CASSLERSQNYGYTF.

The J gene is TRBJ2-5, the V gene TRBV12-3 or TRBV12-4; D is unclear. The germline V and J ends were trimmed by 2 bases and 2 bases, with 6 bases remaining between them. CDR3 length equals 13 residues. CDR3 DNA: TGTGCCAGCAGTTTATGGCAGCAAGAGACCCAGTACTTC. Amino acids: CASSLWQQETQYF.

This clonotype was counted ten times or more. The CDR3 sequence is CASSQDGRYSYEQYF. As DNA, the CDR3 is TGTGCCAGCAGCCAAGACGGCAGATACTCCTACGAGCAGTACTTC. The chain employs TRBV3-2 and TRBJ2-7. TRBV3-2 is deemed a pseudogene. The CDR3 is made up of 15 amino acids.

The J gene is TRBJ2-7, the V gene TRBV6-5, with 8 bases that match TRBD1. Per the germline V gene, CDR1 is MNHEY and CDR2 is SVGAGI. V shed 1 base, J shed 7 bases, and the junction held 3 bases outside the gene matches. The CDR3 extends over 13 amino acids. The CDR3 region has the DNA TGTGCCAGCAGTTACTTCGGACAGGGAGAGCAGTACTTC. This encodes CASSYFGQGEQYF.

This clonotype was seen many times. The V gene is TRBV13, the J gene TRBJ2-3; 14 nucleotides match TRBD2. Germline CDR1 reads PRHDT; CDR2 reads FYEKMQ (reference sequence). The trim removed 5 bases at V and 5 bases at J, leaving 6 bases unmatched. This CDR3 contains 16 residues. The CDR3 bases are TGTGCCAGCAGCCCCCGACTAGCGGGGGGGGAAGATACGCAGTATTTT. Protein: CASSPRLAGGEDTQYF. The complete variable domain, with remaining parts taken from reference TRBV13 and TRBJ2-3, reads AAGVIQSPRHLIKEKRETATLKCYPIPRHDTVYWYQQGPGQDPQFLISFYEKMQSDKGSIPDRFSAQQFSDYHSELNMSSLELGDSALYFCASSPRLAGGEDTQYFGPGTRLTVL.

By sample fraction, this clonotype is medium-sized. The CDR3 protein is CASSKTGAGETQYF. DNA for the CDR3: TGTGCCAGCAGCAAGACAGGGGCGGGAGAGACCCAGTACTTC. The chain employs TRBV9 and TRBJ2-5; 8 bases are shared with TRBD1. This CDR3 comprises 14 residues. Germline values: CDR1 SGDLS, CDR2 YYNGEE. V dropped 4 bases and J dropped 4; count of bases not matched to a gene: 6.

This clonotype has only a few counts. V and J are TRBV25-1 and TRBJ1-4; D is unresolved. CDR1 is MGHDK and CDR2 is SYGVNS in the germline V gene. This CDR3 is 11 amino acids long. Trimming took off 4 bases at V and 8 bases at J, with 5 bases between the two ends. The CDR3 region is CASSGSEKLFF. For the CDR3, the DNA is TGTGCCAGCAGTGGAAGCGAAAAACTGTTTTTT. The full variable domain, completed using reference TRBV25-1 and TRBJ1-4, is EADIYQTPRYLVIGTGKKITLECSQTMGHDKMYWYQQDPGMELHLIHYSYGVNSTEKGDLSSESTVSRIRTEHFPLTLESARPSHTSQYLCASSGSEKLFFGSGTQLSVL.

This clonotype came up many times. This chain connects TRBV19 to TRBJ1-5; 10 nucleotides agree with TRBD1. The CDR3 loop spans 13 amino acids. Per the germline V gene, CDR1 is LNHDA and CDR2 is SQIVND (reference sequence). V lost 10 bases and J lost 4; bases outside the gene matches: 4. In nucleotides, the CDR3 is TGTGCCATAGGGGACAGGGGAAATCAGCCCCAGCATTTT. It yields the protein CAIGDRGNQPQHF.

This clonotype was observed many times. J is TRBJ2-7 and V is TRBV12-3 or TRBV12-4; 7 nucleotides align to TRBD1. The CDR3 is 16 amino acids. V lost 3 bases and J lost 5; bases outside the gene matches: 13. CDR3 amino acids: CASSLLSPEGGNEQYF. Written as DNA, the CDR3 is TGTGCCAGCAGTTTGTTGTCTCCGGAAGGGGGCAACGAGCAGTACTTC.

This clonotype has a count of ten or more. The gene calls are TRBV27 and TRBJ1-6; tentatively, D is TRBD1 (5 bases). The germline CDR1 and CDR2 sequences are MNHEY and SMNVEV (reference sequence). This CDR3 comprises 14 residues. V gave up 9 bases and J gave up 1 base, with 10 bases separating them. Here the CDR3 reads CASTEGSYNSPLHF. The CDR3 DNA follows: TGTGCCAGTACTGAGGGGTCCTATAATTCACCCCTCCACTTT.

This clonotype has at least ten counts. V gene TRBV7-9 combines with J gene TRBJ2-3, with a weak D call TRBD1 (5 bases). Germline V gene sequence: CDR1 SEHNR, CDR2 FQNEAQ (reference sequence). V was trimmed by 5 bases and J by 3 bases, leaving 12 bases between them. CDR3 length equals 14 residues. In DNA form, the CDR3 reads TGTGCCAGCAGCCGGACACTGGGTACAGATACGCAGTATTTT. Residues: CASSRTLGTDTQYF.